The present T cell receptor beta chain was sequenced within a study of blood T cell repertoires in COVID-19. Study background: Sites across the United States, Italy and Spain contributed samples from acute and convalescent COVID-19. The analysed material was cDNA or gDNA that came from T cells, B-cell-depleted T cells, or PBMCs.

Original analysis: From reference gene primer amplification, estimates of nucleated cell counts were derived. Clones were sequenced by immunoSEQ multiplex PCR, and TCRdb holds only the in-frame ones, with some missing. That table supplies the V and J calls and clone size; D and trimming were determined from the DNA. In the table there are 10,000 to 15,000 clones, approximately 89% of which are singletons. As concerns this clone: This probably arose from a read error, given a far larger clone one base away.

The sequence was collected from a human donor in a cohort sampled during active COVID-19. What was sequenced was peripheral blood.

The DNA for the CDR3 is TGTGCCAGCAGTAACCAGGGCTACGAGCAGTACTTC. Protein product: CASSNQGYEQYF. The rearrangement uses TRBV6-6 and TRBJ2-7, with a possible D match to TRBD1 (5 bases). V was cut by 5 bases and J by 3 bases, with 8 bases left in between. This CDR3 contains 12 residues. CDR1 and CDR2 (germline): MNHNY, SVGAGI (reference sequence).